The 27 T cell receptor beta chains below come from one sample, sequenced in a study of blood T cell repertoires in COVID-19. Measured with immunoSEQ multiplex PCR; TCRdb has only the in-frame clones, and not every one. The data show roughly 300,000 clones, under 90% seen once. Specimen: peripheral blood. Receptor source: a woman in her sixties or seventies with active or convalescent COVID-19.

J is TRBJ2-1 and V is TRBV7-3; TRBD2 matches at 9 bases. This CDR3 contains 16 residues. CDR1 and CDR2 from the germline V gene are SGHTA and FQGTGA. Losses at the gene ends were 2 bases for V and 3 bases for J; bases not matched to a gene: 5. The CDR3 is CASSLAGGPHYNEQFF. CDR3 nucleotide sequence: TGTGCCAGCAGCTTAGCGGGGGGGCCCCACTACAATGAGCAGTTCTTC. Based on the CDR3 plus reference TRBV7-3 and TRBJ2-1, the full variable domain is GAGVSQTPSNKVTEKGKYVELRCDPISGHTALYWYRQSLGQGPEFLIYFQGTGAADDSGLPNDRFFAVRPEGSVSTLKIQRTERGDSAVYLCASSLAGGPHYNEQFFGPGTRLTVL.

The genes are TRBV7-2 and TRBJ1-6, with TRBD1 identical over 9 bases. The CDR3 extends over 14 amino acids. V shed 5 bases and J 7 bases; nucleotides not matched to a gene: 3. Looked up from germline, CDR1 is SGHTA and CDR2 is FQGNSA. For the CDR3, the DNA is TGTGCCAGCAGCACGGACAGGGGAAATTCACCCCTCCACTTT. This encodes CASSTDRGNSPLHF.

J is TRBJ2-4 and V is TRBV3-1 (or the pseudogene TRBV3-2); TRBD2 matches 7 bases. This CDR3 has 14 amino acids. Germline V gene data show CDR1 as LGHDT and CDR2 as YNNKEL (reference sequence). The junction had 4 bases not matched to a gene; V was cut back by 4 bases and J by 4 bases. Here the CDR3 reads CASSRWGGKNIQYF. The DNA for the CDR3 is TGTGCCAGCAGCCGATGGGGGGGGAAAAACATTCAGTACTTC.

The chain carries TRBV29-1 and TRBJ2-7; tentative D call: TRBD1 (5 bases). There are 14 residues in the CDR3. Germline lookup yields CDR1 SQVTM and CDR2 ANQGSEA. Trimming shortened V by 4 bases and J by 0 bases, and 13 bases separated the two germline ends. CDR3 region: CSVGLRVSSYEQYF. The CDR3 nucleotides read TGCAGCGTTGGCCTCAGGGTTTCCTCCTACGAGCAGTACTTC.

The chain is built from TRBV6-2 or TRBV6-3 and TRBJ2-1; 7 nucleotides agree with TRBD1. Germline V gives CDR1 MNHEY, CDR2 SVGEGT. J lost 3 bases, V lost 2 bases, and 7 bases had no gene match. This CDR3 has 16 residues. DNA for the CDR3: TGTGCCAGCAGTTACAAGACAGGGATTCACTACAATGAGCAGTTCTTC. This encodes CASSYKTGIHYNEQFF.

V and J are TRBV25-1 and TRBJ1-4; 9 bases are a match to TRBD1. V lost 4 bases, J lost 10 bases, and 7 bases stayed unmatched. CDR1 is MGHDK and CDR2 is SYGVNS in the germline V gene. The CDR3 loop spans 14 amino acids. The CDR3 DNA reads TGTGCCAGCAGTGCCGGGACAGGGTTTGGAAAACTGTTTTTT. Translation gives CASSAGTGFGKLFF.

The CDR3 coding sequence is TGCGCCAGCAGTCCTGACAGGGACGCTGGAAACACCATATATTTT. It translates to CASSPDRDAGNTIYF. V and J are TRBV4-1 and TRBJ1-3; 7 bases agree with TRBD1. The V gene's germline CDR1 is MGHRA and CDR2 YSYEKL. V dropped 6 bases and J dropped 2; count of bases not matched to a gene: 7. The CDR3 loop spans 15 amino acids.

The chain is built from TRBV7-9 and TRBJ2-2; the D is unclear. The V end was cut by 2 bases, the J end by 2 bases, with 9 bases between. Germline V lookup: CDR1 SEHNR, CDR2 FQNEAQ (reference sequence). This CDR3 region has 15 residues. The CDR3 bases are TGTGCCAGCAGCTTAAGACTCCTTAACACCGGGGAGCTGTTTTTT. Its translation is CASSLRLLNTGELFF.

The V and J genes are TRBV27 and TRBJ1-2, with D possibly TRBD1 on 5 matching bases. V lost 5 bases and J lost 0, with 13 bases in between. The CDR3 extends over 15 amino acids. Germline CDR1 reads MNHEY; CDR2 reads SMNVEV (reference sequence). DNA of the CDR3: TGTGCCAGCAGTCGCGGGGGAGGCTCTAACTATGGCTACACCTTC. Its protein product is CASSRGGGSNYGYTF.

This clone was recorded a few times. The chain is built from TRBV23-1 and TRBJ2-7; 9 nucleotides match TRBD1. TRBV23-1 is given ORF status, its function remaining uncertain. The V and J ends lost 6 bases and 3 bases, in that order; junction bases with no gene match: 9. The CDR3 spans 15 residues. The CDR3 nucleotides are TGCGCCAGCAGAGTCCGGGACAGGGTGGACTACGAGCAGTACTTC. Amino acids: CASRVRDRVDYEQYF.

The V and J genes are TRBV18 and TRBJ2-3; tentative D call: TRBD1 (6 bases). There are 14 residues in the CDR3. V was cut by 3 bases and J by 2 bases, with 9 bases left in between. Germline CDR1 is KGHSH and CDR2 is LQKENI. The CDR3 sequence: CASSPRQDTDTQYF. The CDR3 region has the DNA TGTGCCAGCTCACCTAGACAGGACACAGATACGCAGTATTTT.

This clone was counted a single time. The CDR3 loop reads CATLGGRGPYEQYF. For the CDR3, the DNA is TGCGCCACCCTAGGGGGCAGGGGGCCCTACGAGCAGTACTTC. The chain links TRBV10-1 to TRBJ2-7; TRBD1 agrees at 8 bases. The CDR3 is 14 residues long. CDR1 WNHNN and CDR2 SYGVQD come from the germline V gene (reference sequence). V was clipped by 10 bases and J by 2 bases; unmatched bases: 10.

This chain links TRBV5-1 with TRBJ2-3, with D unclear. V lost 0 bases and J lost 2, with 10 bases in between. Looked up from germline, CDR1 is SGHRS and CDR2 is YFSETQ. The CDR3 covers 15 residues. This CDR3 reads CASSLGLGSTDTQYF. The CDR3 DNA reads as TGCGCCAGCAGCTTGGGGCTAGGCTCCACAGATACGCAGTATTTT.

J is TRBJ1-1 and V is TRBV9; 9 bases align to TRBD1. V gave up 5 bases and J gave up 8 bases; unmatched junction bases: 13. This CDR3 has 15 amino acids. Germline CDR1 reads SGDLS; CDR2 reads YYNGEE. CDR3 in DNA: TGTGCCAGCAGAGAGGACAGGGGAGGTTTAGGAGAAGCTTTCTTT. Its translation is CASREDRGGLGEAFF.

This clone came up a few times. The CDR3 region is CASSHRPTGGPFLNTEAFF. The CDR3 DNA reads TGTGCCAGTAGTCATAGACCGACAGGGGGCCCTTTTCTGAACACTGAAGCTTTCTTT. The V call is TRBV19, the J call TRBJ1-1; TRBD1 matches 10 bases. J gave up 0 bases and V 5 bases, and 15 bases lay outside the gene matches. Germline assignment: CDR1 LNHDA and CDR2 SQIVND (reference sequence). This CDR3 is built from 19 residues. Using reference TRBV19 and TRBJ1-1 for the parts outside the CDR3, the full variable domain is DGGITQSPKYLFRKEGQNVTLSCEQNLNHDAMYWYRQDPGQGLRLIYYSQIVNDFQKGDIAEGYSVSREKKESFPLTVTSAQKNPTAFYLCASSHRPTGGPFLNTEAFFGQGTRLTVV.

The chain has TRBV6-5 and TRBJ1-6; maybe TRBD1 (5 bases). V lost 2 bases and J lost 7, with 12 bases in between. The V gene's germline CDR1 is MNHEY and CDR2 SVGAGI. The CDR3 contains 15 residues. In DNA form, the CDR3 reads TGTGCCAGCAGTTACGGGGGAGGAAACAATTCACCCCTCCACTTT. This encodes CASSYGGGNNSPLHF.

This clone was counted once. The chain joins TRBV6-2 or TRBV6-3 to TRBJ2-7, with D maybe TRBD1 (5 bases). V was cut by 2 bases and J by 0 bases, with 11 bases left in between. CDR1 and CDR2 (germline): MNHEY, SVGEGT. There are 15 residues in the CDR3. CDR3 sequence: CASSYPRQTSYEQYF. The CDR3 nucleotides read TGTGCCAGCAGTTACCCGAGACAGACCTCCTACGAGCAGTACTTC.

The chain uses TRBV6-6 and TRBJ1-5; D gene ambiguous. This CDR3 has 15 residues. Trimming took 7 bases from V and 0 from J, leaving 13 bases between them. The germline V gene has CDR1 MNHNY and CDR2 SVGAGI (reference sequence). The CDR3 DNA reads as TGTGCCAGCACCTCTGAGGGCGGTAGCAATCAGCCCCAGCATTTT. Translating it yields CASTSEGGSNQPQHF.

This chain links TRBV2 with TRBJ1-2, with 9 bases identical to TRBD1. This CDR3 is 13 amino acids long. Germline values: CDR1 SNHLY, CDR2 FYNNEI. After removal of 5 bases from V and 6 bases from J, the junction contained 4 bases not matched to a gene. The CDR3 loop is CASSPTGGDGYTF. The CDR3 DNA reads TGTGCCAGCAGTCCCACAGGGGGCGATGGCTACACCTTC.

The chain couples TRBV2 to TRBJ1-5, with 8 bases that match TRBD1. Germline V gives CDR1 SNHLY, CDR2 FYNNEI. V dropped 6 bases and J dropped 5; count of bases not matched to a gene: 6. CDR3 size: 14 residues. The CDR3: CASSFDRGYQPQHF. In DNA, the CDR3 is TGTGCCAGCAGCTTTGACAGGGGCTATCAGCCCCAGCATTTT.

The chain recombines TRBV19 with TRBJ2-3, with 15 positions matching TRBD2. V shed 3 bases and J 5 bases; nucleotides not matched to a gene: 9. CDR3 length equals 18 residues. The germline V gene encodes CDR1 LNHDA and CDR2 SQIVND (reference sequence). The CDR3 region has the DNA TGTGCCAGTAGTATGGGACTAGCGGGGGGAACCAGTGGAGATACGCAGTATTTT. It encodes CASSMGLAGGTSGDTQYF.

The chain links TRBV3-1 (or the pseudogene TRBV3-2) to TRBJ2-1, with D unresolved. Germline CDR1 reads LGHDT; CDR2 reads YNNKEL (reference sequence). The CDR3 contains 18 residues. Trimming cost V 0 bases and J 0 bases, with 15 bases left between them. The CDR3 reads CASSQDRGPTASYNEQFF. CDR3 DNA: TGTGCCAGCAGCCAAGATCGAGGCCCGACCGCCTCCTACAATGAGCAGTTCTTC.

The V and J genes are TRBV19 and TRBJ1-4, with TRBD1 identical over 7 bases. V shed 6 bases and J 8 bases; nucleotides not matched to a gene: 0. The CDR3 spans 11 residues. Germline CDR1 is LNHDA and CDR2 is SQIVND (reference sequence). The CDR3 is CASRTGEKLFF. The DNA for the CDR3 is TGTGCCAGTAGGACAGGGGAAAAACTGTTTTTT.

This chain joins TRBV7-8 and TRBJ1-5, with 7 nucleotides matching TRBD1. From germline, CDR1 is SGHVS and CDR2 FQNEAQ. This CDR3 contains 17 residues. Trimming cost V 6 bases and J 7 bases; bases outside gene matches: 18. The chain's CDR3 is CASSFLHPEGAYQPQHF. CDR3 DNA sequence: TGTGCCAGCAGTTTTTTACACCCTGAGGGGGCATACCAGCCCCAGCATTTT.

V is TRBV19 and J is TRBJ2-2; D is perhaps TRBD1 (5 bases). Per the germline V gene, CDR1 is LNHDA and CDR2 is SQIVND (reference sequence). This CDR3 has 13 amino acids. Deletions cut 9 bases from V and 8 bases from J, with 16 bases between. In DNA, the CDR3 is TGTGCCAGCAGGGCCCAGGGTACGGGGGAGCTGTTTTTT. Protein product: CASRAQGTGELFF.

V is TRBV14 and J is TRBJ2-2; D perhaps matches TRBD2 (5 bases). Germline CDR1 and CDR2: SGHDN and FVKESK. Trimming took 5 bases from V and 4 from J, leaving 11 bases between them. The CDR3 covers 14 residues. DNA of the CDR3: TGTGCCAGCAGCTTACGGGCGGGCACCGGGGAGCTGTTTTTT. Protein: CASSLRAGTGELFF.

The CDR3 sequence is CASSYAVFSDEQYF. The CDR3 DNA is TGTGCCAGCAGTTACGCGGTTTTTAGTGACGAGCAGTACTTC. The gene calls are TRBV6-2 or TRBV6-3 and TRBJ2-7; D gene ambiguous. Germline values: CDR1 MNHEY, CDR2 SVGEGT. The CDR3 loop spans 14 amino acids. V lost 2 bases and J lost 5, with 13 bases in between.